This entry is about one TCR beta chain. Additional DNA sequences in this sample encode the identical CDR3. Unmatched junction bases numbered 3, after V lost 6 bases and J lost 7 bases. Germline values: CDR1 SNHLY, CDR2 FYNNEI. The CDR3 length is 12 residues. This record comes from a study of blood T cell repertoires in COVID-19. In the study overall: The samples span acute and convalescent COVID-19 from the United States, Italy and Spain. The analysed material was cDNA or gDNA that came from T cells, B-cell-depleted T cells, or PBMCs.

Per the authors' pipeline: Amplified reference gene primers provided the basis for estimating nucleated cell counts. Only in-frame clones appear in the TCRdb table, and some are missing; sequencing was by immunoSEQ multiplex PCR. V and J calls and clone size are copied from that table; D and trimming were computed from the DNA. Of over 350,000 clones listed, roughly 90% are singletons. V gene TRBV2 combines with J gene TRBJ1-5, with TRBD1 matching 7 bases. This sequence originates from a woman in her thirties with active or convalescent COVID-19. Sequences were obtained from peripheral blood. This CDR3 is CASSEQGQPQHF. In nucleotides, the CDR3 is TGTGCCAGCAGCGAACAGGGGCAGCCCCAGCATTTT.